Presented here are 2 T cell receptor beta chains from one specimen sequenced in a study of OX40 agonist ivuxolimab in advanced cancers. The library was generated by the immunoSEQ multiplex PCR assay. The immuneACCESS repertoire file appears here via TCRdb, limited to in-frame rearrangements. These files lack a portion of the clones; in checked studies, under half of the deficit traces to unresolved V genes, and the cause of the others is not known. Present in this sample are about 70,000 clones, 85% to 90% of which were seen just once. Jointly, the top ten make up over 2% of the sample. The input for sequencing was CD4+ or CD8+ T cells sorted from blood, taken in a trial of the OX40 agonist ivuxolimab. These receptor sequences come from an adult with an advanced solid tumor such as melanoma, head and neck, liver or kidney cancer.

The chain couples TRBV6-5 to TRBJ2-3, with a weak D call TRBD2 (5 bases). Trimming stripped 6 bases from V and 4 bases from J, with 5 bases between. The CDR3 is 11 residues long. Germline CDR1 and CDR2: MNHEY and SVGAGI. As DNA, the CDR3 is TGTGCCAGCAGCGGGGCAGATACGCAGTATTTT. Translation: CASSGADTQYF.

The chain links TRBV28 to TRBJ1-5; the match to TRBD1 covers 7 bases. V dropped 5 bases and J dropped 5; count of bases not matched to a gene: 9. The CDR3 is 15 residues long. Germline values: CDR1 MDHEN, CDR2 SYDVKM. CDR3 loop: CASSPLTGIYQPQHF. The DNA for the CDR3 is TGTGCCAGCAGTCCTTTGACAGGGATCTATCAGCCCCAGCATTTT.